These 17 T cell receptor beta chains came from one sample sequenced in a study of blood T cells in healthy people across ages. The use of a sample-barcoded 5' primer and a J-beta primer mix characterized a second PCR of about 7 to 12 cycles. MiXCR, applied by TCRdb to the 5' RACE reads, yields one record per CDR3 protein. The repertoire includes about 400,000 distinct CDR3 sequences, approximately 52% of them detected once, and roughly 51% sits in the top ten. The specimen was blood. The origin of the receptors is a man aged 60-69 years in good health.

A note on this clonotype: A much larger clone is a single base away; this may be a read error. This chain connects TRBV7-3 to TRBJ2-1, with TRBD2 identical over 8 bases. Germline values: CDR1 SGHTA, CDR2 FQGTGA. CDR3 size: 15 residues. The CDR3 region has the DNA TGTGCCAGCAGCTTAACCCGGGGGGGCTACAATGAGCATTTCTTC. Its protein product is CASSLTRGGYNEHFF.

This chain uses TRBV7-2 with TRBJ1-1, with 7 bases fitting TRBD1. This CDR3 contains 13 residues. The V and J ends lost 3 bases and 5 bases, in that order; junction bases with no gene match: 3. Germline values: CDR1 SGHTA, CDR2 FQGNSA. The CDR3 spells CASSLTGWTEAFF. The CDR3 DNA follows: TGTGCCAGCAGCTTGACAGGGTGGACTGAAGCTTTCTTT.

This clonotype showed up just a few times. J is TRBJ2-1 and V is TRBV20-1, with D perhaps given as TRBD1 or TRBD2 (5 bases each). Germline V lookup: CDR1 DFQATT, CDR2 SNEGSKA (reference sequence). CDR3 length: 12 residues. The ends were cut back, 5 bases at V and 7 bases at J, with 12 bases in the middle. The CDR3 nucleotides read TGCAGTGCTGGGACGAGGGCGAATGAGCAGTTCTTC. This translates into CSAGTRANEQFF.

This clonotype turned up a few times. This chain connects TRBV7-2 to TRBJ2-3, with TRBD2 identical over 13 bases. The V gene's germline CDR1 is SGHTA and CDR2 FQGNSA. With 5 bases clipped from V and 6 bases from J, the junction kept 8 bases outside the gene matches. The length of the CDR3 is 16 residues. The CDR3 region is CASSVPGLAGSDTQYF. The DNA of the CDR3 is TGTGCCAGCAGCGTCCCGGGACTAGCGGGATCTGATACGCAGTATTTT.

Concerning this clonotype itself: A read error may produce the germline difference seen at one junction end. The chain joins TRBV3-1 to TRBJ2-4, with TRBD2 matching 11 bases. Germline V gene sequence: CDR1 LGHDT, CDR2 YNNKEL (reference sequence). The CDR3 length is 17 residues. CDR3 in DNA: TGTGCCAGCAACCAAGATCCTAGCGGGGGGAGGGGAGACATTCAGTACTTC. Its protein is CASNQDPSGGRGDIQYF. The variable domain in full, completed from reference TRBV3-1 and TRBJ2-4, reads DTAVSQTPKYLVTQMGNDKSIKCEQNLGHDTMYWYKQDSKKFLKIMFSYNNKELIINETVPNRFSPKSPDKAHLNLHINSLELGDSAVYFCASNQDPSGGRGDIQYFGAGTRLSVL.

This clonotype has only a few counts. CDR3: CSVVKQGSQETQYF. DNA of the CDR3: TGCAGCGTTGTGAAACAGGGGTCACAAGAGACCCAGTACTTC. J is TRBJ2-5 and V is TRBV29-1; 7 positions agree with TRBD1. The CDR3 is made up of 14 amino acids. Trimming removed 4 bases from V and 2 bases from J; junction bases left unmatched: 7. Germline V lookup: CDR1 SQVTM, CDR2 ANQGSEA.

This clonotype was counted a single time. The J gene is TRBJ1-1, the V gene TRBV4-2; possibly TRBD1 for D (5 bases). Looked up from germline, CDR1 is LGHNA and CDR2 is YNFKEQ. With 0 bases removed from V and 2 bases from J, the gap between germline ends came to 16 bases. The CDR3 runs 17 residues. DNA for the CDR3: TGTGCCAGCAGCCAAGACGGGGGTGGACTTTCCAACACTGAAGCTTTCTTT. It is translated as CASSQDGGGLSNTEAFF.

The chain has TRBV6-1 and TRBJ2-1; 11 nucleotides align to TRBD2. CDR1 and CDR2 from the germline V gene are MNHNS and SASEGT. The CDR3 spans 16 residues. V gave up 7 bases and J gave up 2 bases; unmatched junction bases: 7. Here the CDR3 reads CASTKTSGITYNEQFF. As DNA, the CDR3 is TGTGCCAGCACCAAGACTAGCGGGATAACCTACAATGAGCAGTTCTTC.

There are a few counts of this clonotype. The J gene is TRBJ2-1, the V gene TRBV9, with D perhaps TRBD1 (6 bases). The CDR3 has 14 residues. V lost 9 bases and J 4 bases, leaving 17 bases between the germline ends. Germline V gives CDR1 SGDLS, CDR2 YYNGEE. CDR3 DNA sequence: TGTGCCATCTGGTTGGGGGCCCGTTACAATGAGCAGTTCTTC. It translates to CAIWLGARYNEQFF. Full variable domain (outside the CDR3, taken from reference TRBV9 and TRBJ2-1): DSGVTQTPKHLITATGQRVTLRCSPRSGDLSVYWYQQSLDQGLQFLIQYYNGEERAKGNILERFSAQQFPDLHSELNLSSLELGDSALYFCAIWLGARYNEQFFGPGTRLTVL.

In its sample, this clonotype was seen a few times. The V and J genes are TRBV5-1 and TRBJ2-3, with D possibly matching TRBD2 (6 bases). Per germline, CDR1 SGHRS and CDR2 YFSETQ. This CDR3 is built from 15 residues. V gave up 0 bases and J gave up 2 bases, with 10 bases separating them. In DNA form, the CDR3 reads TGCGCCAGCAGCTTGGGGCAGGGACTCACAGATACGCAGTATTTT. Its translation is CASSLGQGLTDTQYF.

The chain recombines TRBV30 with TRBJ1-5, with D possibly matching TRBD1 (5 bases). CDR3 size: 13 residues. With 1 base removed from V and 5 bases from J, the gap between germline ends came to 9 bases. Per germline, CDR1 GTSNPN and CDR2 SVGIG (reference sequence). The CDR3 DNA is TGTGCCTGGAGTGGGGGGTTTTATCAGCCCCAGCATTTT. It codes for CAWSGGFYQPQHF. Drawing the rest from reference TRBV30 and TRBJ1-5, the complete variable domain is SQTIHQWPATLVQPVGSPLSLECTVEGTSNPNLYWYRQAAGRGLQLLFYSVGIGQISSEVPQNLSASRPQDRQFILSSKKLLLSDSGFYLCAWSGGFYQPQHFGDGTRLSIL.

A few counts support this clonotype. The chain joins TRBV5-1 to TRBJ2-1; 12 nucleotides align to TRBD2. With 3 bases clipped from V and 6 bases from J, the junction kept 4 bases outside the gene matches. Looked up from germline, CDR1 is SGHRS and CDR2 is YFSETQ. This CDR3 is 15 amino acids long. The CDR3 protein is CASSYGLAGSNEQFF. The DNA for the CDR3 is TGCGCCAGCAGCTATGGACTAGCGGGGTCCAATGAGCAGTTCTTC.

In its sample, this clonotype was seen once. The chain has TRBV7-2 and TRBJ2-1, with 9 positions matching TRBD2. Trimming cost V 1 base and J 9 bases; bases outside gene matches: 7. CDR1 SGHTA and CDR2 FQGNSA come from the germline V gene. There are 15 residues in the CDR3. CDR3 sequence (DNA): TGTGCCAGCAGCTTAGGGGGCGGGAGGGCTGCTGAGCAGTTCTTC. Amino acids: CASSLGGGRAAEQFF.

This clonotype appeared once. A much more abundant neighbour one base away suggests this may be a read error. The gene calls are TRBV29-1 and TRBJ1-2, with a possible D match to TRBD1 (5 bases). CDR3 length equals 14 residues. CDR1 and CDR2 from the germline V gene are SQVTM and ANQGSEA. The chain's CDR3 is CSVEPAGRPYDYTF. The CDR3 bases are TGCAGCGTTGAACCGGCGGGACGGCCATATGACTACACCTTC.

J is TRBJ2-3 and V is TRBV3-1; TRBD2 matches 12 bases. CDR3 length: 14 residues. Germline-derived CDR1 and CDR2 are LGHDT and YNNKEL (reference sequence). Trimming cost V 4 bases and J 6 bases; bases outside gene matches: 2. The CDR3 DNA follows: TGTGCCAGCAGCCGGACTAGCGGGAAGGATACGCAGTATTTT. Translating gives CASSRTSGKDTQYF.

The chain links TRBV6-5 to TRBJ1-2; 9 positions agree with TRBD1. Germline CDR1 and CDR2: MNHEY and SVGAGI. The junction had 12 bases not matched to a gene; V was cut back by 2 bases and J by 2 bases. The CDR3 sequence is 18 residues long. The CDR3 reads CASSYRPDAGTGNYGYTF. Written as DNA, the CDR3 is TGTGCCAGCAGTTACAGGCCCGACGCCGGGACAGGGAACTATGGCTACACCTTC.

The genes are TRBV5-8 and TRBJ2-3, with 9 bases that match TRBD2. The germline gives CDR1 SGHTS, CDR2 YDEGEE. The V gene end was trimmed by 1 base and the J gene end by 7 bases; junction bases not matched to a gene: 7. CDR3 length equals 15 residues. CDR3 DNA sequence: TGTGCCAGCAGCTTGCTTAGCGGGAGCGTGTATACGCAGTATTTT. It specifies CASSLLSGSVYTQYF. Drawing the rest from reference TRBV5-8 and TRBJ2-3, the complete variable domain is EAGVTQSPTHLIKTRGQQATLRCSPISGHTSVYWYQQALGLGLQFLLWYDEGEERNRGNFPPRFSGRQFPNYSSELNVNALELEDSALYLCASSLLSGSVYTQYFGPGTRLTVL.